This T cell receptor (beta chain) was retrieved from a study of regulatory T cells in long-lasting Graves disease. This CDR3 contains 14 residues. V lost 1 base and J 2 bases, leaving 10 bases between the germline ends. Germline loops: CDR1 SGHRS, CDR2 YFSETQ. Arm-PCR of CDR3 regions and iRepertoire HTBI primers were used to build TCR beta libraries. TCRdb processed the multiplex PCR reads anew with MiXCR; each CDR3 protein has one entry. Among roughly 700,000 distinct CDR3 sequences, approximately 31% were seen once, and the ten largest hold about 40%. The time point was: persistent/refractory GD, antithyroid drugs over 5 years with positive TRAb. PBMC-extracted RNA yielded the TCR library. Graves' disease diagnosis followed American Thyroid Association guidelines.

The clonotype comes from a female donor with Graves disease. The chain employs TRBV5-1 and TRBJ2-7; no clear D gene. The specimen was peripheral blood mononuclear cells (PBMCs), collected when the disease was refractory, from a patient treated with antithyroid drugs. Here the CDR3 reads CASSLSTTTYEQYF. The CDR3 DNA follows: TGCGCCAGCAGCTTGTCAACGACCACCTACGAGCAGTACTTC.